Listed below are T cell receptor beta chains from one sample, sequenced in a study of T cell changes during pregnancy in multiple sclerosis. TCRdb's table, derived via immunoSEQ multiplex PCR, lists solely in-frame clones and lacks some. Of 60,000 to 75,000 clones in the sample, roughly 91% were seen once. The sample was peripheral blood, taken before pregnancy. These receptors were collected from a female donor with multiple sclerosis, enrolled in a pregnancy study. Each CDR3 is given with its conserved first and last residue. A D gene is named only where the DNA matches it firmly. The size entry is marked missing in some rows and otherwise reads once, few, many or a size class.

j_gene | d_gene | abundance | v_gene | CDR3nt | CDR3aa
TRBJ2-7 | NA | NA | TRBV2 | TGTGCCAGCAGGGGACTCCATTACGAGCAGTACTTC | CASRGLHYEQYF
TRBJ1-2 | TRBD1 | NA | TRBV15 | TGTGCCACCAGCAGAGATCTAGAGGCAGGGGGGAACTATGGCTACACCTTC | CATSRDLEAGGNYGYTF
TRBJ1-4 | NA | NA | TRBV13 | TGTGCCAGCAGCTCCTCGGGGGGCGCGGGTGAAAAACTGTTTTTT | CASSSSGGAGEKLFF
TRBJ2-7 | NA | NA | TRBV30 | TGTGCCCTAACAGGTGCTGGCCCGGGCTACCACGAGCAGTACTTC | CALTGAGPGYHEQYF
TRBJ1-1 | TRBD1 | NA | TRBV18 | TGTGCCAGCTCAAGGACAGGTACCAACACTGAAGCTTTCTTT | CASSRTGTNTEAFF
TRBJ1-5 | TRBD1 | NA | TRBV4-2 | TGTGCCAGCAGCCAAGAGGACAGGGGCAATCAGCCCCAGCATTTT | CASSQEDRGNQPQHF
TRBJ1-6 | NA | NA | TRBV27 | TGTGCCAGCTCTTTAGCGGGGAACTCCTATAATTCACCCCTCCACTTT | CASSLAGNSYNSPLHF
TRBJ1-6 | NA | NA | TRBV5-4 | TGTGCCAGCAGCTTGGTTGTGGGGGGCTCCTATAATTCACCCCTCCACTTT | CASSLVVGGSYNSPLHF
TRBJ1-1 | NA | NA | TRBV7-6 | TGTGCCAGCAGCCCCGGGGGGCTTGGCACTGAAGCTTTCTTT | CASSPGGLGTEAFF
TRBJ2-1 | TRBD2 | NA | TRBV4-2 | TGTGCCAGCAGCCTTAGCGGGGGGGCCAATGAGCAGTTCTTC | CASSLSGGANEQFF
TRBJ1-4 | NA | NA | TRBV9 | TGTGCCAGCAGCGGAGCGAAGGGGGAAAAACTGTTTTTT | CASSGAKGEKLFF
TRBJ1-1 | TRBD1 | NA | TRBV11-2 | TGTGCCAGCAGCTCGTTTCAGGGGGCGCGTAGTGCTTTCTTT | CASSSFQGARSAFF
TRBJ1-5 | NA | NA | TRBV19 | TGTGCCAGTAGCGCCATCGCCGTTGGGGCAGGGGGCAATCAGCCCCAGCATTTT | CASSAIAVGAGGNQPQHF
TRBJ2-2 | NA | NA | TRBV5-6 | TGTGCCAGCATTCAAACGCCAGCGAACACCGGGGAGCTGTTTTTT | CASIQTPANTGELFF
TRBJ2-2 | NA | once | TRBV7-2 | TGTGCCAGCAGCTTAGGGCACAGCACCGGGGAGCTGTTTTTT | CASSLGHSTGELFF
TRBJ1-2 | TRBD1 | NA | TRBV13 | TGTGCCAGCAGCTTAGTTGCAGGGGGTGGCTACACCTTC | CASSLVAGGGYTF
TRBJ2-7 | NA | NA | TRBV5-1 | TGCGCCAGCAGCTTGGAGGGACTCCCCTACGAGCAGTACTTC | CASSLEGLPYEQYF
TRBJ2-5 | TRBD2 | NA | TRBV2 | TGTGCCAGCACGGGGCTAGCGGGGACTAAAGAGACCCAGTACTTC | CASTGLAGTKETQYF
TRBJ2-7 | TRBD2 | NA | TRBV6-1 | TGTGCCAGCAGTGAAGCTTGGTCAAGCGGGGGGCCCTACGAGCAGTACTTC | CASSEAWSSGGPYEQYF
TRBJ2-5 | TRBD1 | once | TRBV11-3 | TGTGCCAGCAGCTCAGGGGGCGTAGAGACCCAGTACTTC | CASSSGGVETQYF
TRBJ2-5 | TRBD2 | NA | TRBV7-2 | TGTGCCAGCAGCCCGAGGGGACTAGCGGGGGCCGAATACCAGTACTTC | CASSPRGLAGAEYQYF
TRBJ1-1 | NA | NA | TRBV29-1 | TGCAGCGGAACACAGGGTATGAACACTGAAGCTTTCTTT | CSGTQGMNTEAFF